The rows below give T cell receptor beta chains drawn from one sample of a study of blood T cells in healthy people across ages. From the 5' RACE reads, TCRdb called clonotypes with MiXCR, one entry per CDR3 protein. The sample lists hundreds of thousands of distinct CDR3 sequences, about 56% seen once, with under 30% in the top ten. Material for sequencing was blood. Receptors originate from a man aged 35 to 55 in good health. The CDR3 runs from the conserved cysteine through the conserved F or W. D genes are given only for firm matches. Only part of the rows carry a size: once, few, many, or a class if the clone is expanded.

>TRBJ2-5|-|-|TRBV6-5
TGTGTCAGCAGAGTCGGGGGAGGAGAGACCCAGTACTTC
CVSRVGGGETQYF
>TRBJ2-3|-|-|TRBV20-1
TGCAGTGCTAGACAACCAGATACGCAGTATTTT
CSARQPDTQYF
>TRBJ2-5|-|-|TRBV4-1
TGCGCCAGCAGCCAAGGCGGTCAAGGTCGAGAGACCCAGTACTTC
CASSQGGQGRETQYF
>TRBJ2-1|-|-|TRBV27
TGTGCCAGCAGGGGGGGACGGGGCTCCTACAATGAGCAGTTCTTC
CASRGGRGSYNEQFF
>TRBJ1-5|-|-|TRBV12-3/TRBV12-4
TGTGCCAGCAGTTTATCTTTGGTAGATCAGCCCCAGCATTTT
CASSLSLVDQPQHF
>TRBJ2-7|-|once|TRBV29-1
TGCAGCGTATGGGCGGGGCAGGAACGGACCTACGAGCAGTACTTC
CSVWAGQERTYEQYF
>TRBJ2-3|-|-|TRBV11-2
TGTGCCAGCAGCTCAAGGAATACGCAGTATTTT
CASSSRNTQYF
>TRBJ1-2|-|-|TRBV9
TGTGCCAGCAGCGTAGGGGGGACTTTAACCAACTATGGCTACACCTTC
CASSVGGTLTNYGYTF
>TRBJ1-1|TRBD1|few|TRBV24-1
TGTGCCACCAGTGAGGCAGGGGGCATGAAAGGAGCTTTCTTT
CATSEAGGMKGAFF
>TRBJ2-1|-|-|TRBV3-1
TGTGCCAGCAGCCGCCGGGACGGGGTTTCCAATGAGCAGTTCTTC
CASSRRDGVSNEQFF
>TRBJ2-3|-|few|TRBV5-5
TGTGCCAGCAGCCAAGACAAGGGGACAGATACGCAGTATTTT
CASSQDKGTDTQYF
>TRBJ2-3|TRBD2|-|TRBV10-3
TGTGCCATCAGTGGACTAGCGGGGGGCCAGGGAGATACGCAGTATTTT
CAISGLAGGQGDTQYF
>TRBJ1-5|-|-|TRBV2
TGTGCCAGCAGAAGGGAGGAATATCAGCCCCAGCATTTT
CASRREEYQPQHF
>TRBJ2-7|-|-|TRBV27
TGTGCCAGCAGTTCAGACGTCGGGAGTACCAACGAGCAGTACTTC
CASSSDVGSTNEQYF
>TRBJ2-1|-|-|TRBV5-1
TGCGCCAGCAGCTGGGGGCAGAATGAGCAGTTCTTC
CASSWGQNEQFF
>TRBJ1-2|-|-|TRBV29-1
TGCAGCGTTGGGGGTCAGAGCTATGGCTACACCTTC
CSVGGQSYGYTF
>TRBJ1-1|TRBD1|once|TRBV5-1
TGCGCCAGCAGCTTTCAGGGGGGATATTCCGAAGCTTTCTTT
CASSFQGGYSEAFF
>TRBJ1-2|-|-|TRBV7-2
TGTGCCAGCAGCTTAACCGGGGGCGGGCTAGGCTATGGCTACACCTTC
CASSLTGGGLGYGYTF
>TRBJ1-2|TRBD1|once|TRBV27
TGTGCCAGCAGTTCGACAGGAATACAGGGGGCGGGTCCTGGCTACACCTTC
CASSSTGIQGAGPGYTF
>TRBJ2-5|TRBD2|-|TRBV12-3/TRBV12-4
TGTGCCAGCAGCCCTATAGCGGGATTTCAGGAGACCCAGTACTTC
CASSPIAGFQETQYF